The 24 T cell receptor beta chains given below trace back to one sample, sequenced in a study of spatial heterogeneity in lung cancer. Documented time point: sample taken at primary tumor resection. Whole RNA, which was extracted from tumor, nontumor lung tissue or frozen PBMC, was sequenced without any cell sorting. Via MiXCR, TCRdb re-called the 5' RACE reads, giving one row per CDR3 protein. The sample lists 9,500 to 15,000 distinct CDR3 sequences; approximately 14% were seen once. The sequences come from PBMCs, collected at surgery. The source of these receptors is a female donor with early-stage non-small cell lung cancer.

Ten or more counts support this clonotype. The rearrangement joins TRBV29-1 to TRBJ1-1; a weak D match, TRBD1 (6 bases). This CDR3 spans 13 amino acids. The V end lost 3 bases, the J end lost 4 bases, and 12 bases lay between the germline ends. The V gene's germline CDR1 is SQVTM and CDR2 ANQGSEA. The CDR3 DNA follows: TGCAGCGTTGAGCCACGAGGGGGCACTGAAGCTTTCTTT. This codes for CSVEPRGGTEAFF. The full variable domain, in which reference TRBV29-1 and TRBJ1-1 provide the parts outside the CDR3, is SAVISQKPSRDICQRGTSLTIQCQVDSQVTMMFWYRQQPGQSLTLIATANQGSEATYESGFVIDKFPISRPNLTFSTLTVSNMSPEDSSIYLCSVEPRGGTEAFFGQGTRLTVV.

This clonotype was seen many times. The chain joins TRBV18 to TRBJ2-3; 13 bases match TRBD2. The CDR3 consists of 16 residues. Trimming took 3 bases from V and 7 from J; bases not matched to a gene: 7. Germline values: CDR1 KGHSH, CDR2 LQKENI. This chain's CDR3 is CASSPMGLAGSYTQYF. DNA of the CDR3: TGTGCCAGCTCACCGATGGGACTAGCGGGAAGTTATACGCAGTATTTT.

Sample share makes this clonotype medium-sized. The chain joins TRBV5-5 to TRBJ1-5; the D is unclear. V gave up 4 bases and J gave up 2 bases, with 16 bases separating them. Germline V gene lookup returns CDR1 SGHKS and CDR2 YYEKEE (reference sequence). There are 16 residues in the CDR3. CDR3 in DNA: TGTGCCAGCAGCCCTACCGGAGGGATGGGCAATCAGCCCCAGCATTTT. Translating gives CASSPTGGMGNQPQHF. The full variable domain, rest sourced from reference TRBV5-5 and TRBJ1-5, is DAGVTQSPTHLIKTRGQQVTLRCSPISGHKSVSWYQQVLGQGPQFIFQYYEKEERGRGNFPDRFSARQFPNYSSELNVNALLLGDSALYLCASSPTGGMGNQPQHFGDGTRLSIL.

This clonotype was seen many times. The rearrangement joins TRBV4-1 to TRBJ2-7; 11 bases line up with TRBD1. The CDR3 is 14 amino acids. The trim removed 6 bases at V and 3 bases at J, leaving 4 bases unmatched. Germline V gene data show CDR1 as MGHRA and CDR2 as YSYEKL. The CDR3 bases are TGCGCCAGCAGTTGGACAGGGGGCAGCTACGAGCAGTACTTC. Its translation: CASSWTGGSYEQYF.

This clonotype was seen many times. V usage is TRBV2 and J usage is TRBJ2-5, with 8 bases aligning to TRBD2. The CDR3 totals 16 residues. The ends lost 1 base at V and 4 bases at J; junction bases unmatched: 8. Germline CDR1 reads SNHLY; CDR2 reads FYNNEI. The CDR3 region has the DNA TGTGCCAGCAGTGAAGGGTCAACGGGAGGGCGAGAGACCCAGTACTTC. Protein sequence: CASSEGSTGGRETQYF.

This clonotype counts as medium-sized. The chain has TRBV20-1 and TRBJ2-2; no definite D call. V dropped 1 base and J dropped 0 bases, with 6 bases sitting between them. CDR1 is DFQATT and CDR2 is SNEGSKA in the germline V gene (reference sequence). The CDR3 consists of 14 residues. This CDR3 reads CSARGGANTGELFF. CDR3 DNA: TGCAGTGCTAGAGGAGGAGCGAACACCGGGGAGCTGTTTTTT.

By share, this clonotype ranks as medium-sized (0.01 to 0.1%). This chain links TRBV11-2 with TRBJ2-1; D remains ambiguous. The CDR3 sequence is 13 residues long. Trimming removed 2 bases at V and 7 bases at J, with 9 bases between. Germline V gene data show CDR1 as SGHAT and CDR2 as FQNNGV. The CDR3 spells CASSLFLGNEQFF. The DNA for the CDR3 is TGTGCCAGCAGCTTATTCTTGGGGAATGAGCAGTTCTTC.

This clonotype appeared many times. The CDR3 DNA sequence: TGTGCCAGCACCCGGGACGGCAATGAGCAGTTCTTC. This sequence encodes CASTRDGNEQFF. The chain is built from TRBV12-3 or TRBV12-4 and TRBJ2-1, with D perhaps given as TRBD1 or TRBD2 (5 bases each). Trimming removed 7 bases at V and 6 bases at J, with 10 bases between. This CDR3 contains 12 residues.

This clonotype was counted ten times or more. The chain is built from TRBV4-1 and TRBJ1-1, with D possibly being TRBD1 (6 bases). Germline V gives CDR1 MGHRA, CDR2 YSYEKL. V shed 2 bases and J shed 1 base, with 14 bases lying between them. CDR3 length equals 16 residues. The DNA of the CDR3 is TGCGCCAGCAGCCAATGGTCAGGGGCTCCGAACACTGAAGCTTTCTTT. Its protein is CASSQWSGAPNTEAFF.

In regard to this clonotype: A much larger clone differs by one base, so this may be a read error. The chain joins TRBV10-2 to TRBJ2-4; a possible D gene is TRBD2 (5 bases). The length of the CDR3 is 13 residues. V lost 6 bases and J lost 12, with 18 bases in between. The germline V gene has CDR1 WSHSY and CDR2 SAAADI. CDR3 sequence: CASSRHAGNPQYF. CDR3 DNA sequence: TGCGCCAGCAGCAGACATGCCGGGAACCCTCAGTACTTC.

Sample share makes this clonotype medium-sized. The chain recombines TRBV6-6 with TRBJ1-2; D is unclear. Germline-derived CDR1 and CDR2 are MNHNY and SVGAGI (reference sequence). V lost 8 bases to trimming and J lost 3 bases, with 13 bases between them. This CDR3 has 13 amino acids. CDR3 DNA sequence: TGTGCCAGCTCCCTCGAGGGCCACTATGGCTACACCTTC. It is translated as CASSLEGHYGYTF.

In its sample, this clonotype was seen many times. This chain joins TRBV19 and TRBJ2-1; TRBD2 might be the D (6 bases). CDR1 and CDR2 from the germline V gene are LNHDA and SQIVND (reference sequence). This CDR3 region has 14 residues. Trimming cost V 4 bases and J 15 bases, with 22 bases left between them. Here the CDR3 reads CASSTAGIPPDRFF. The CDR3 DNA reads TGTGCCAGTAGTACCGCGGGAATCCCCCCAGATCGGTTCTTC.

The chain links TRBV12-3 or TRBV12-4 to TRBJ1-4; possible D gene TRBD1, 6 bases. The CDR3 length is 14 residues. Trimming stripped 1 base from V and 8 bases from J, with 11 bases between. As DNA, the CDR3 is TGTGCCAGCAGTTTAGACGGGGGGCGCGAAAAACTGTTTTTT. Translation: CASSLDGGREKLFF.

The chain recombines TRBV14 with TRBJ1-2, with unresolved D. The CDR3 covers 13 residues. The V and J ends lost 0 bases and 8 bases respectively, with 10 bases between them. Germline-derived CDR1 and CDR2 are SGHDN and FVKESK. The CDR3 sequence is CASSQDLREGYTF. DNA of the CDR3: TGTGCCAGCAGCCAAGATCTCCGGGAGGGCTACACCTTC.

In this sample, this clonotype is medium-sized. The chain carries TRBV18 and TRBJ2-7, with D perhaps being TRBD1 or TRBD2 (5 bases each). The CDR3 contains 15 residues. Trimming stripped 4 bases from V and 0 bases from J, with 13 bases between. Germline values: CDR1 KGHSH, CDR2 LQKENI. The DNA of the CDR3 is TGTGCCAGCTCACTTGGGACGGCCAGCTCCTACGAGCAGTACTTC. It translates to CASSLGTASSYEQYF.

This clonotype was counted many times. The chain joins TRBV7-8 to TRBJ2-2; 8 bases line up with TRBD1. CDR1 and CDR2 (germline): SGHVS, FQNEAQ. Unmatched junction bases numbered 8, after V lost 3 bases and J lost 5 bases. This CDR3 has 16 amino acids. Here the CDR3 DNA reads TGTGCCAGCAGCTTGATGACAGGGGCATGGACCGGGGAGCTGTTTTTT. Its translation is CASSLMTGAWTGELFF.

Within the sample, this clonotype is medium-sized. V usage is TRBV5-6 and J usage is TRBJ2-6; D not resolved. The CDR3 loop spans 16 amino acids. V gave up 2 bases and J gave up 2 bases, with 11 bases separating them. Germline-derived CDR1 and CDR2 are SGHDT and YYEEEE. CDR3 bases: TGTGCCAGCAGCTTAGGACCTTCAGCTGGGGCCAACGTCCTGACTTTC. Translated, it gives CASSLGPSAGANVLTF. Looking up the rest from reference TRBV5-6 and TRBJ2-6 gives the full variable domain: DAGVTQSPTHLIKTRGQQVTLRCSPKSGHDTVSWYQQALGQGPQFIFQYYEEEERQRGNFPDRFSGHQFPNYSSELNVNALLLGDSALYLCASSLGPSAGANVLTFGAGSRLTVL.

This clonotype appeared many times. The CDR3 bases are TGTGCCAGCAGCCCCGCCCGCGTTCTCGGGGAGCTGTTTTTT. Its translation: CASSPARVLGELFF. The V call is TRBV7-8, the J call TRBJ2-2; no reliable D call. Per germline, CDR1 SGHVS and CDR2 FQNEAQ. The CDR3 is made up of 14 amino acids. V lost 5 bases to trimming and J lost 7 bases, with 14 bases between them.

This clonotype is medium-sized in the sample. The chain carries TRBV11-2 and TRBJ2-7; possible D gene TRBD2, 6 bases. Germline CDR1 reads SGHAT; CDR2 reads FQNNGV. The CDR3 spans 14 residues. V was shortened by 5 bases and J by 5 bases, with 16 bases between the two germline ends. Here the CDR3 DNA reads TGTGCCAGCAGCCCGGGGACTGGTCCCCACGAGCAGTACTTC. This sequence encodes CASSPGTGPHEQYF.

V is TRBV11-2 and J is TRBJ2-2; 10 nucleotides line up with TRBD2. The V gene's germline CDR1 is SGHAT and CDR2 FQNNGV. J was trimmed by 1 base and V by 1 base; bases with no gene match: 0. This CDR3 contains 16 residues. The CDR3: CASSLGLAGNTGELFF. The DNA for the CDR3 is TGTGCCAGCAGCTTAGGACTAGCGGGGAACACCGGGGAGCTGTTTTTT.

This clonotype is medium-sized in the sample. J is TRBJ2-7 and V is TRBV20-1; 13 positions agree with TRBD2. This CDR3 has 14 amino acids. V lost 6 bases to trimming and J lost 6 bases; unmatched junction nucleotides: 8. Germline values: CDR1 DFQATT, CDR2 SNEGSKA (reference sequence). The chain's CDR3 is CSATGLAGFREQYF. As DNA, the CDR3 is TGCAGTGCCACGGGACTAGCGGGATTTCGCGAGCAGTACTTC.

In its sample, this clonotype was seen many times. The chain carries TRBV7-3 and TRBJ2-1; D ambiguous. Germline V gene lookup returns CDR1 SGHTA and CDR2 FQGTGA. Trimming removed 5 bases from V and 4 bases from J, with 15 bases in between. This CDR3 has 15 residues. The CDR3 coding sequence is TGTGCCAGCAGCCACCAAGATGCGGCTTACAATGAGCAGTTCTTC. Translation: CASSHQDAAYNEQFF.

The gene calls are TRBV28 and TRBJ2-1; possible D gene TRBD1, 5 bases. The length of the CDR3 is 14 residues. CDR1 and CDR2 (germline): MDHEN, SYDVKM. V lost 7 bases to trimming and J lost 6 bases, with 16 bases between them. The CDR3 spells CASMGWGSVNEQFF. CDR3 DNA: TGTGCCAGCATGGGGTGGGGCTCCGTCAATGAGCAGTTCTTC. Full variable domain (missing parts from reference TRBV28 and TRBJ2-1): DVKVTQSSRYLVKRTGEKVFLECVQDMDHENMFWYRQDPGLGLRLIYFSYDVKMKEKGDIPEGYSVSREKKERFSLILESASTNQTSMYLCASMGWGSVNEQFFGPGTRLTVL.

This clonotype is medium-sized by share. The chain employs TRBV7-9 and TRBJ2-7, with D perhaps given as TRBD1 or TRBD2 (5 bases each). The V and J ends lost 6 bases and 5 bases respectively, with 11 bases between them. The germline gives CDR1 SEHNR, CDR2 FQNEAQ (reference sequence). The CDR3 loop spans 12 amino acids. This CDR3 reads CASSRGVNEQYF. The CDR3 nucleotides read TGTGCCAGCAGTAGAGGGGTCAACGAGCAGTACTTC.